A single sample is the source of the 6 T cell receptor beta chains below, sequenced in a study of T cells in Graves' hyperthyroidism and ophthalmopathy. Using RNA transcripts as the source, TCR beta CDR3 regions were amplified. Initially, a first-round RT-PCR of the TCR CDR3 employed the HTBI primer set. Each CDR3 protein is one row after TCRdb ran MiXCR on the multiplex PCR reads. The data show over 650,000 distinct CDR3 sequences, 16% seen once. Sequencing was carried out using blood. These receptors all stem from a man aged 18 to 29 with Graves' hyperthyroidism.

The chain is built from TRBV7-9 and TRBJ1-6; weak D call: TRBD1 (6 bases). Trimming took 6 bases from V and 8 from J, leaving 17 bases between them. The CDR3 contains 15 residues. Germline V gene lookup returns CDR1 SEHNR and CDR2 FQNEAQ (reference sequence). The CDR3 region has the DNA TGTGCCAGCAGTTTCGGGGGGCTGAGGGATTCACCCCTCCACTTT. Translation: CASSFGGLRDSPLHF.

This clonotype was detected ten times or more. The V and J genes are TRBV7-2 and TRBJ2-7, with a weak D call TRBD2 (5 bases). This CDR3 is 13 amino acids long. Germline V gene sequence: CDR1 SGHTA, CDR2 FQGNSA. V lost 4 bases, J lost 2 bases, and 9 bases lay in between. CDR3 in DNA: TGTGCCAGCAGCTCGGACTGGCCCTACGAGCAGTACTTC. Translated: CASSSDWPYEQYF.

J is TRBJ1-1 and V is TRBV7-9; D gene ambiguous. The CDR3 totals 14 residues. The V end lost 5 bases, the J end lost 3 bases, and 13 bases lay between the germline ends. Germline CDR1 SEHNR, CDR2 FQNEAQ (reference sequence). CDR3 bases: TGTGCCAGCAGCCGAAATCAATGGGACACTGAAGCTTTCTTT. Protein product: CASSRNQWDTEAFF.

Written as DNA, the CDR3 is TGTGCCAGTAGTATCAGGGGGACGATAAAAAACATTCAGTACTTC. This translates into CASSIRGTIKNIQYF. This sequence joins TRBV19 and TRBJ2-4; 7 bases align to TRBD1. CDR1 is LNHDA, CDR2 SQIVND, per germline (reference sequence). This CDR3 region has 15 residues. V was pared by 3 bases and J by 4 bases, with 6 bases of the junction left unmatched.

CDR3 in amino acids: CASSLARGLQPQHF. The DNA of the CDR3 is TGTGCCAGCAGTTTAGCCAGGGGGCTTCAGCCCCAGCATTTT. The chain carries TRBV27 and TRBJ1-5; TRBD1 aligns across 8 bases. Germline assignment: CDR1 MNHEY and CDR2 SMNVEV (reference sequence). This CDR3 is built from 14 residues. With V trimmed by 2 bases and J by 6 bases, 3 bases remained unmatched.

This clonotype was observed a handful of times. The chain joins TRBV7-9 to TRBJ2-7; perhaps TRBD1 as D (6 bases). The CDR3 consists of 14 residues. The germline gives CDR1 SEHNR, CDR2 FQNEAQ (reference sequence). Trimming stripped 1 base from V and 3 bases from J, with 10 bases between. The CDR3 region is CASSLGDTLYEQYF. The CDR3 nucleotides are TGTGCCAGCAGCTTAGGGGACACGCTCTACGAGCAGTACTTC.